These 21 T cell receptor beta chains originate from one sample sequenced in a study of blood T cell repertoires in COVID-19. Here immunoSEQ multiplex PCR was the method, and the copy in TCRdb shows in-frame clones only, minus some. The top ten clones hold under 14% of a sample with 200,000 to 250,000 clones, 70% to 90% of them seen once. The sample comprised PBMCs or T cells enriched from blood (not recorded which). These TCRs come from a man aged 25 to 40 who had recovered from COVID-19.

The gene calls are TRBV5-4 and TRBJ2-2; a weak D match, TRBD2 (6 bases). There are 16 residues in the CDR3. Trimming left V 7 bases short and J 0 bases short, with 16 bases between. Germline-derived CDR1 and CDR2 are SGHNT and YYREEE (reference sequence). The CDR3 sequence: CASSPTAGSNTGELFF. As DNA, the CDR3 is TGTGCCAGCTCCCCCACTGCGGGGTCGAACACCGGGGAGCTGTTTTTT.

V gene TRBV7-8 combines with J gene TRBJ2-3, with D maybe TRBD2 (6 bases). With 5 bases removed from V and 4 bases from J, the gap between germline ends came to 22 bases. This CDR3 region has 17 residues. Germline loops: CDR1 SGHVS, CDR2 FQNEAQ. The CDR3 DNA sequence: TGTGCCAGCAGCCATCGGGGACTCCGCGCGAACCCAGATACGCAGTATTTT. Its translation: CASSHRGLRANPDTQYF.

The chain couples TRBV25-1 to TRBJ1-1; D uncertain. Germline V gene data show CDR1 as MGHDK and CDR2 as SYGVNS. Trimming shortened V by 6 bases and J by 0 bases, and 11 bases separated the two germline ends. CDR3 length: 14 residues. The CDR3 reads CASRSDGVNTEAFF. The CDR3 DNA follows: TGTGCCAGCAGGAGCGACGGGGTGAACACTGAAGCTTTCTTT.

This clone is a singleton in its sample. V is TRBV7-9 and J is TRBJ2-6; TRBD1 matches 8 bases. J gave up 4 bases and V 5 bases, and 16 bases lay outside the gene matches. The CDR3 length is 19 residues. Per the germline V gene, CDR1 is SEHNR and CDR2 is FQNEAQ (reference sequence). CDR3 nucleotide sequence: TGTGCCAGCAGCAAACTTCTTATTGACAGGGGCAGAGGGGCCAACGTCCTGACTTTC. As protein: CASSKLLIDRGRGANVLTF.

CDR3 DNA: TGTGCCAGCAGTTTATCGGCGGGAGGGCCCTCCAATGAGCAGTTCTTC. Translation gives CASSLSAGGPSNEQFF. The chain has TRBV27 and TRBJ2-1, with 9 nucleotides matching TRBD2. The CDR3 contains 16 residues. The V segment lost 0 bases and the J segment 6 bases; nucleotides outside the gene matches: 6. Germline V CDR1 and CDR2: MNHEY, SMNVEV (reference sequence).

This chain links TRBV29-1 with TRBJ2-5; 8 bases align to TRBD1. The germline V gene has CDR1 SQVTM and CDR2 ANQGSEA. Trimming cost V 5 bases and J 5 bases; bases outside gene matches: 7. CDR3 size: 13 residues. The CDR3 loop reads CSVNQGAGETQYF. The CDR3 coding sequence is TGCAGCGTTAATCAGGGGGCTGGGGAGACCCAGTACTTC.

J is TRBJ1-2 and V is TRBV4-3; no definite D call. The CDR3 consists of 13 residues. V was clipped by 4 bases and J by 6 bases, with 12 bases between them. Germline lookup yields CDR1 LGHNA and CDR2 YSLEER. CDR3 nucleotides: TGCGCCAGCAGCCGAGAGTCGGGGAATGGCTACACCTTC. As protein: CASSRESGNGYTF.

This clone was seen only a few times. The chain is built from TRBV5-1 and TRBJ2-7, with 8 bases aligning to TRBD1. With V trimmed by 2 bases and J by 6 bases, 7 bases remained unmatched. The CDR3 has 14 residues. Germline V gene data show CDR1 as SGHRS and CDR2 as YFSETQ. The DNA for the CDR3 is TGCGCCAGCAGCTTTATGCAGGGGGCCCCCGAGCAGTACTTC. Translating gives CASSFMQGAPEQYF.

The rearrangement uses TRBV7-2 and TRBJ1-1; perhaps TRBD1 as D (5 bases). V was clipped by 7 bases and J by 1 base, with 10 bases between them. Germline values: CDR1 SGHTA, CDR2 FQGNSA. CDR3 length: 13 residues. The CDR3 is CASNSDRNTEAFF. The CDR3 DNA sequence: TGTGCCAGCAACAGCGACAGGAACACTGAAGCTTTCTTT.

This clone was seen a few times. V and J are TRBV19 and TRBJ1-2; unclear D gene. V was trimmed by 3 bases and J by 7 bases, leaving 12 bases between them. CDR1 is LNHDA, CDR2 SQIVND, per germline (reference sequence). The CDR3 spans 13 residues. The CDR3 region is CASSIAGILGYTF. For the CDR3, the DNA is TGTGCCAGTAGTATCGCGGGGATACTTGGCTACACCTTC. The full variable domain, its missing parts supplied by reference TRBV19 and TRBJ1-2, is DGGITQSPKYLFRKEGQNVTLSCEQNLNHDAMYWYRQDPGQGLRLIYYSQIVNDFQKGDIAEGYSVSREKKESFPLTVTSAQKNPTAFYLCASSIAGILGYTFGSGTRLTVV.

This chain connects TRBV25-1 to TRBJ1-1; maybe TRBD1 (5 bases). The V end lost 2 bases, the J end lost 7 bases, and 8 bases lay between the germline ends. CDR1 is MGHDK, CDR2 SYGVNS, per germline. The CDR3 is 12 amino acids. CDR3 region: CASSEQGFEAFF. CDR3 DNA: TGTGCCAGCAGTGAACAGGGATTTGAAGCTTTCTTT.

The chain uses TRBV4-1 and TRBJ2-2; D remains unclear. Germline lookup yields CDR1 MGHRA and CDR2 YSYEKL. V was pared by 4 bases and J by 4 bases, with 13 bases between. The CDR3 length is 15 residues. The CDR3 here is CASSRTFVVTGELFF. CDR3 coding DNA: TGCGCCAGCAGCCGTACTTTTGTAGTCACCGGGGAGCTGTTTTTT.

The chain recombines TRBV7-9 with TRBJ2-3; no clear D gene. Germline CDR1 reads SEHNR; CDR2 reads FQNEAQ (reference sequence). The CDR3 covers 13 residues. The V end was cut by 10 bases, the J end by 4 bases, with 15 bases between. This CDR3 is CAIGQMIPDTQYF. Here the CDR3 DNA reads TGTGCCATTGGGCAGATGATCCCAGATACGCAGTATTTT.

This chain links TRBV7-8 with TRBJ2-6, with 7 bases fitting TRBD1. The length of the CDR3 is 20 residues. Losses at the gene ends were 3 bases for V and 0 bases for J; bases not matched to a gene: 14. Germline loops: CDR1 SGHVS, CDR2 FQNEAQ. The CDR3 sequence is CASSFYRGQQLTSGANVLTF. CDR3 in DNA: TGTGCCAGCAGCTTCTACCGGGGACAGCAGCTCACCTCTGGGGCCAACGTCCTGACTTTC. Filled out from reference TRBV7-8 and TRBJ2-6, the complete variable domain reads GAGVSQSPRYKVAKRGQDVALRCDPISGHVSLFWYQQALGQGPEFLTYFQNEAQLDKSGLPSDRFFAERPEGSVSTLKIQRTQQEDSAVYLCASSFYRGQQLTSGANVLTFGAGSRLTVL.

The chain is built from TRBV19 and TRBJ1-2; 8 bases line up with TRBD1. This CDR3 has 14 residues. Germline CDR1 is LNHDA and CDR2 is SQIVND (reference sequence). The ends lost 4 bases at V and 6 bases at J; junction bases unmatched: 7. CDR3 sequence: CASSSGQGSHGYTF. CDR3 in DNA: TGTGCCAGTAGTAGCGGACAGGGCTCCCATGGCTACACCTTC.

The chain links TRBV27 to TRBJ1-4; D remains unclear. V was pared by 5 bases and J by 1 base, with 11 bases between. Germline V gene sequence: CDR1 MNHEY, CDR2 SMNVEV (reference sequence). The CDR3 sequence is 15 residues long. The CDR3, as DNA: TGTGCCAGCAGTACCACATGGCAAACTAATGAAAAACTGTTTTTT. The encoded protein is CASSTTWQTNEKLFF.

The chain is built from TRBV24-1 and TRBJ2-7, with 10 bases lining up with TRBD1. Germline V lookup: CDR1 KGHDR, CDR2 SFDVKD. The CDR3 runs 18 residues. The V segment lost 2 bases and the J segment 2 bases; nucleotides outside the gene matches: 11. The CDR3 DNA follows: TGTGCCACCAGTGATTCTCCAGTAGGGGACAGGGGAGCCTACGAGCAGTACTTC. Amino acids: CATSDSPVGDRGAYEQYF.

The gene calls are TRBV30 and TRBJ1-4, with a tentative D call TRBD1 (6 bases). The CDR3 has 16 amino acids. Trimming took 0 bases from V and 8 from J, leaving 19 bases between them. Germline V gene lookup returns CDR1 GTSNPN and CDR2 SVGIG (reference sequence). CDR3 in amino acids: CAWSVEAWTGGEKLFF. The CDR3 DNA follows: TGTGCCTGGAGTGTGGAGGCGTGGACGGGGGGCGAAAAACTGTTTTTT.

This chain joins TRBV5-8 and TRBJ1-5; D is possibly TRBD1 (5 bases). V was pared by 4 bases and J by 1 base, with 9 bases between. There are 14 residues in the CDR3. Germline CDR1 reads SGHTS; CDR2 reads YDEGEE. The CDR3 region has the DNA TGTGCCAGCAGCAGGGGTTTGAGCAATCAGCCCCAGCATTTT. Its translation is CASSRGLSNQPQHF.

This chain joins TRBV27 and TRBJ2-2; the match to TRBD2 covers 7 bases. CDR1 and CDR2 (germline): MNHEY, SMNVEV (reference sequence). J lost 4 bases, V lost 6 bases, and 11 bases had no gene match. This CDR3 is 16 amino acids long. CDR3 sequence: CASSLRAGVPTGELFF. In nucleotides, the CDR3 is TGTGCCAGCAGCCTAAGGGCGGGGGTGCCCACCGGGGAGCTGTTTTTT.

The chain joins TRBV10-2 to TRBJ1-4; D unclear. CDR1 and CDR2 (germline): WSHSY, SAAADI. With 2 bases removed from V and 8 bases from J, the gap between germline ends came to 12 bases. CDR3 length: 14 residues. CDR3 loop: CASSENPIPEKLFF. The CDR3 nucleotides are TGCGCCAGCAGTGAGAATCCTATTCCCGAAAAACTGTTTTTT.